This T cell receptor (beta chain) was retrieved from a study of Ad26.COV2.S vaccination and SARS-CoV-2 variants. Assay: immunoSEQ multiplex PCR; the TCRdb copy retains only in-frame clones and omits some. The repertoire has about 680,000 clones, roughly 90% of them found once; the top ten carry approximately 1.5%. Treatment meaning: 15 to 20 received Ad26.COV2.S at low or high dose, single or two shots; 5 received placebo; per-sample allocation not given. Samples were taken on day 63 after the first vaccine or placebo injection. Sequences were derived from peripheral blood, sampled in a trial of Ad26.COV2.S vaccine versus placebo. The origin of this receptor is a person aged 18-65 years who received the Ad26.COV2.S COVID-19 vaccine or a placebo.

CDR3 region: CASSSYRDSSTDTQYF. The CDR3 DNA is TGTGCCAGCAGTTCTTACAGAGACTCTAGCACAGATACGCAGTATTTT. The V call is TRBV27, the J call TRBJ2-3, with D unclear. The CDR3 covers 16 residues. The V end was cut by 4 bases, the J end by 0 bases, with 14 bases between. The germline V gene encodes CDR1 MNHEY and CDR2 SMNVEV (reference sequence).